The rows below give T cell receptor beta chains drawn from one sample of a study of T cell repertoires in cytomegalovirus infection. The antigens for these receptors are not known. TCRdb reprocessed the reads with MiXCR, giving one entry per CDR3 protein. The profile shows around 430,000 distinct CDR3 sequences, about two fifths of them singletons. This specimen was cultured PBMCs, taken from culture after CMV antigen stimulation. Receptors were obtained from a human donor in good health (CMV status not recorded). Some clones in this sample may be carry-over from other donors' samples. CDR3s include the opening cysteine and the closing phenylalanine or tryptophan. The D gene is left open where the match is weak. Clone size is given for some rows only: seen once, a few or many times, or a class if the clone is expanded.

NA	TRBJ1-3	NA	TRBV4-2	TGTGCCAGCAGCCAAGTCGGGGGACAATCCAAAATTGGAAACACCATATATTTT	CASSQVGGQSKIGNTIYF
NA	TRBJ1-2	few	TRBV12-3/TRBV12-4	TGTGCCACCGAGATGGCCAGGAGACGCCGGGGCTACACCTTC	CATEMARRRRGYTF
NA	TRBJ2-6	few	TRBV7-6	TGTGCCAGCAGCTTAGGTCGTAGCGGTTCGCGGGCTGGGGCCAACGTCCTGACTTTC	CASSLGRSGSRAGANVLTF
NA	TRBJ1-2	few	TRBV19	TGTGCCAGTAGTAACGACAGGGGCTACACCTTC	CASSNDRGYTF
TRBD2	TRBJ2-1	NA	TRBV18	TGTGCCAGCTCACAAAAACTAGCGGGCAGAAATGAGCAGTTCTTC	CASSQKLAGRNEQFF
TRBD2	TRBJ2-2	NA	TRBV11-2	TGTGCCAGCAGCAGTAGCGGGGGGAACACCGGGGAGCTGTTTTTT	CASSSSGGNTGELFF
TRBD1	TRBJ2-7	NA	TRBV2	TGTGCCAGCGGGGACAGGGACGGCGAGCAGTACTTC	CASGDRDGEQYF
TRBD2	TRBJ2-3	NA	TRBV7-8	TGTGCCAGCAGCTTAGCTCTAGCGGGAGCCGATACGCAGTATTTT	CASSLALAGADTQYF
NA	TRBJ1-5	NA	TRBV2	TGTGCCAGTCATCGACGGAGCAATCAGCCCCAGCATTTT	CASHRRSNQPQHF
NA	TRBJ1-1	few	TRBV28	TGTGCCAGCAGCCCGGCCGGGCGGAACACTGAAGCTTTCTTT	CASSPAGRNTEAFF
TRBD2	TRBJ2-7	few	TRBV27	TGTGCCAGCAGCCAGGGACTAGCGGTCTCCTACGAGCAGTACTTC	CASSQGLAVSYEQYF
NA	TRBJ1-2	once	TRBV20-1	TGCAGTGCCATCTATCTGAACGGCTACACCTTC	CSAIYLNGYTF
NA	TRBJ2-3	NA	TRBV20-1	TGCAGTGCTAGAGAGGGCAGAGGCACAGATACGCAGTATTTT	CSAREGRGTDTQYF
NA	TRBJ2-3	NA	TRBV6-1	TGTGCCAGCAGCCACACCTTCGGAGATACGCAGTATTTT	CASSHTFGDTQYF
TRBD2	TRBJ2-5	NA	TRBV5-1	TGCGCCAGCAGCTTGGCCGCTAGCGGTTATGAGACCCAGTACTTC	CASSLAASGYETQYF
NA	TRBJ1-3	once	TRBV12-3/TRBV12-4	TGTGCCAGCAGTTCTGGCGCTGGGTTTGGAAACACCATATATTTT	CASSSGAGFGNTIYF
NA	TRBJ2-5	few	TRBV13	TGTGCCAGCAAGGACGGGTTAGGAGAGACCCAGTACTTC	CASKDGLGETQYF
TRBD2	TRBJ2-1	few	TRBV7-2	TGTGCCAGCAGCTTTTGGTGGGGGGGCAATGAGCAGTTCTTC	CASSFWWGGNEQFF
NA	TRBJ2-7	NA	TRBV7-9	TGTGCCAGCAGCTTTACTAGTTTTGGGGAGCAGTACTTC	CASSFTSFGEQYF
TRBD1	TRBJ2-3	NA	TRBV4-1	TGCGCCAGCAGCTTACAGGGGTATTTCACAGATACGCAGTATTTT	CASSLQGYFTDTQYF